This T cell receptor beta chain was recovered during a study of beta chain features in type 1 diabetes. Study observations and caveats: Significant though moderate, a shortening of TCRB CDR3s appeared in all four CD4+ subsets of Type 1 diabetes patients.

TCRB transcripts that were expressed got sequenced, as all of the isolated RNA had been reverse transcribed. Data came from immunoSEQ multiplex PCR; TCRdb stores just in-frame clones and leaves some out. Of 200,000 to 300,000 clones listed, 9.5% to 13% are singletons. CDR3 length equals 15 residues. J lost 5 bases, V lost 1 base, and 3 bases had no gene match. Per the germline V gene, CDR1 is SGHRS and CDR2 is YFSETQ. This clone was seen a few times. What it binds is unknown. Material for sequencing was naive CD4+ T cells from blood. The chain couples TRBV5-1 to TRBJ1-6, with 7 bases matching TRBD1. The TCR originated in a man aged 25-45 years with type 1 diabetes. CDR3 DNA: TGCGCCAGCAGCTTGAGCACAGGGGATAATTCACCCCTCCACTTT. Translation: CASSLSTGDNSPLHF.